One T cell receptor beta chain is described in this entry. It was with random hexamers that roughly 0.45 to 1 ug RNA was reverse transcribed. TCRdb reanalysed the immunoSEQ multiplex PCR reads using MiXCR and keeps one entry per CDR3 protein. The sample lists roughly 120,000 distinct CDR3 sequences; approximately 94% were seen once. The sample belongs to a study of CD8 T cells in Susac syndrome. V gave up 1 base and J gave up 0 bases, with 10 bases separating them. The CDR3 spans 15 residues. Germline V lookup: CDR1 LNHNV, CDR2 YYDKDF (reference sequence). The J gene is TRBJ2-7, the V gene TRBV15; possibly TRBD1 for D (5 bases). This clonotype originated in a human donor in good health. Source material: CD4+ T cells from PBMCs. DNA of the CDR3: TGTGCCACCAGCAGAGTGACAGACTTCTCCTACGAGCAGTACTTC. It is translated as CATSRVTDFSYEQYF. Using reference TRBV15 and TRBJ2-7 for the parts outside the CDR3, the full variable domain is DAMVIQNPRYQVTQFGKPVTLSCSQTLNHNVMYWYQQKSSQAPKLLFHYYDKDFNNEADTPDNFQSRRPNTSFCFLDIRSPGLGDTAMYLCATSRVTDFSYEQYFGPGTRLTVT.